These T cell receptor beta chains were read from a single sample in a study of cytotoxic CD8 clonotypes in ibrutinib-treated CLL. Data came from immunoSEQ multiplex PCR; TCRdb stores just in-frame clones and leaves some out. Among around 97,000 clones listed, 60% to 80% were seen once. This material consisted of PBMCs, taken after 12 months of ibrutinib treatment. The receptors derive from a human donor with chronic lymphocytic leukemia. Each CDR3 is given with its conserved first and last residue. Fields, in order: D gene, clone size, J gene, V gene, CDR3 DNA, CDR3 protein. D genes are given only for firm matches. Clone size is given for some rows only: seen once, a few or many times, or a class if the clone is expanded.

d_call: TRBD2
clone_size: .
j_call: TRBJ2-3
v_call: TRBV7-2
cdr3_nt: TGTGCCAGCAGCTCGAGCTGGCGGGGGGGTAGCACAGATACGCAGTATTTT
cdr3_aa: CASSSSWRGGSTDTQYF

d_call: TRBD2
clone_size: .
j_call: TRBJ2-3
v_call: TRBV9
cdr3_nt: TGTGCCAGCAGCACCGACGGGACTAGTCCAGATACGCAGTATTTT
cdr3_aa: CASSTDGTSPDTQYF

d_call: TRBD1
clone_size: .
j_call: TRBJ1-5
v_call: TRBV7-9
cdr3_nt: TGTGCCAGCAGCTCGGACAGGGCGAGTCGGAGCAATCAGCCCCAGCATTTT
cdr3_aa: CASSSDRASRSNQPQHF

d_call: .
clone_size: .
j_call: TRBJ2-2
v_call: TRBV10-1
cdr3_nt: TGCGCCAGCAGTGTGTCCCCATCGAACACCGGGGAGCTGTTTTTT
cdr3_aa: CASSVSPSNTGELFF

d_call: .
clone_size: .
j_call: TRBJ1-1
v_call: TRBV28
cdr3_nt: TGTGCCAGCAGTTCCGGCGGGGGGCCGATTGAAGCTTTCTTT
cdr3_aa: CASSSGGGPIEAFF

d_call: TRBD1
clone_size: .
j_call: TRBJ2-7
v_call: TRBV4-2
cdr3_nt: TGTGCCAGCAGCCGATCGACAGGGCTCTCCTACGAGCAGTACTTC
cdr3_aa: CASSRSTGLSYEQYF

d_call: .
clone_size: .
j_call: TRBJ2-5
v_call: TRBV7-9
cdr3_nt: TGTGCCAGCAGCCCCTGGCAGGGAGAGAAGACCCAGTACTTC
cdr3_aa: CASSPWQGEKTQYF

d_call: .
clone_size: once
j_call: TRBJ2-7
v_call: TRBV4-1
cdr3_nt: TGCGCCAGCAGCCGAGAGACAGGTCCCGGGTCCTACGAGCAGTACTTC
cdr3_aa: CASSRETGPGSYEQYF

d_call: TRBD1
clone_size: .
j_call: TRBJ2-1
v_call: TRBV7-3
cdr3_nt: TGTGCCAGCAGCTCCTCACGGACAGGCTTCAATGAGCAGTTCTTC
cdr3_aa: CASSSSRTGFNEQFF

d_call: .
clone_size: .
j_call: TRBJ1-1
v_call: TRBV5-1
cdr3_nt: TGCGCCAGCAGCTCCGCCGGCTCGGACACTGAAGCTTTCTTT
cdr3_aa: CASSSAGSDTEAFF

d_call: TRBD1
clone_size: once
j_call: TRBJ2-1
v_call: TRBV18
cdr3_nt: TGTGCCAGCTCACCCCCGGGGACAGGGAGGAATGAGCAGTTCTTC
cdr3_aa: CASSPPGTGRNEQFF

d_call: .
clone_size: few
j_call: TRBJ2-2
v_call: TRBV19
cdr3_nt: TGTGCCAGTAGTATAGGAGCAGGGAACACCGGGGAGCTGTTTTTT
cdr3_aa: CASSIGAGNTGELFF

d_call: .
clone_size: .
j_call: TRBJ2-7
v_call: TRBV7-2
cdr3_nt: TGTGCCAGCAGCTTATCTAGGGCTACCTACGAGCAGTACTTC
cdr3_aa: CASSLSRATYEQYF

d_call: .
clone_size: .
j_call: TRBJ2-1
v_call: TRBV25-1
cdr3_nt: TGTGCCAGCAGTACACTTGAGGTCGTTGAGCAGTTCTTC
cdr3_aa: CASSTLEVVEQFF

d_call: .
clone_size: .
j_call: TRBJ1-2
v_call: TRBV30
cdr3_nt: TGTGCCTGGAACCCACTGAGGGAGGGAGGGTATGGCTACACCTTC
cdr3_aa: CAWNPLREGGYGYTF

d_call: TRBD2
clone_size: .
j_call: TRBJ2-3
v_call: TRBV4-1
cdr3_nt: TGCGCCAGCAGCCAAAGACTTTCCACTAGCGGGGGGCGGGGAGATACGCAGTATTTT
cdr3_aa: CASSQRLSTSGGRGDTQYF

d_call: .
clone_size: .
j_call: TRBJ1-5
v_call: TRBV28
cdr3_nt: TGTGCCAGCAGCTCCCCTGACGGGCGAAGCAATCAGCCCCAGCATTTT
cdr3_aa: CASSSPDGRSNQPQHF

d_call: .
clone_size: .
j_call: TRBJ2-5
v_call: TRBV11-2
cdr3_nt: TGTGCCAGCAGCTTAGGGCTGCGGGGGCTGTGGACCCAGTACTTC
cdr3_aa: CASSLGLRGLWTQYF

d_call: TRBD1
clone_size: .
j_call: TRBJ2-7
v_call: TRBV30
cdr3_nt: TGTGCCTGGAATCGACAGGGTACCTACGAGCAGTACTTC
cdr3_aa: CAWNRQGTYEQYF

d_call: .
clone_size: .
j_call: TRBJ1-1
v_call: TRBV13
cdr3_nt: TGTGCCAGCAGCTCAACAAGGGAGAACACTGAAGCTTTCTTT
cdr3_aa: CASSSTRENTEAFF

d_call: .
clone_size: .
j_call: TRBJ1-1
v_call: TRBV4-3
cdr3_nt: TGCGCCAGCAGCCAAGATGACAGTATGAACACTGAAGCTTTCTTT
cdr3_aa: CASSQDDSMNTEAFF

d_call: .
clone_size: .
j_call: TRBJ1-5
v_call: TRBV10-2
cdr3_nt: TGCGCCAGCAGGGAACCGGGGAGCAATCAGCCCCAGCATTTT
cdr3_aa: CASREPGSNQPQHF

d_call: TRBD2
clone_size: .
j_call: TRBJ2-3
v_call: TRBV4-2
cdr3_nt: TGTGCCAGCAGCCCACTAGCGGGGGGGCGGGATACGCAGTATTTT
cdr3_aa: CASSPLAGGRDTQYF

d_call: .
clone_size: once
j_call: TRBJ2-5
v_call: TRBV18
cdr3_nt: TGTGCCAGCTCACCAGGGGGGGCAGAGACCCAGTACTTC
cdr3_aa: CASSPGGAETQYF

d_call: .
clone_size: few
j_call: TRBJ1-4
v_call: TRBV2
cdr3_nt: TGTGCCAGCAGTGCGACCGGGGTCGCAGATGAAAAACTGTTTTTT
cdr3_aa: CASSATGVADEKLFF

d_call: .
clone_size: once
j_call: TRBJ2-3
v_call: TRBV7-7
cdr3_nt: TGTGCTAGCAGCTTAAACCAGGCCACAGATACGCAGTATTTT
cdr3_aa: CASSLNQATDTQYF

d_call: TRBD2
clone_size: .
j_call: TRBJ2-7
v_call: TRBV4-2
cdr3_nt: TGTGCCAGCAGCGAGGCGGCGGGGGGCCCCTACGAGCAGTACTTC
cdr3_aa: CASSEAAGGPYEQYF

d_call: .
clone_size: .
j_call: TRBJ2-3
v_call: TRBV30
cdr3_nt: TGTGCCTGGAGACCCCCCCCGGGGGCAACCACAGATACGCAGTATTTT
cdr3_aa: CAWRPPPGATTDTQYF

d_call: .
clone_size: .
j_call: TRBJ2-2
v_call: TRBV6-6
cdr3_nt: TGTGCCAGCAGCCCTAGGGCCGGGGAGCTGTTTTTT
cdr3_aa: CASSPRAGELFF

d_call: .
clone_size: .
j_call: TRBJ1-5
v_call: TRBV7-3
cdr3_nt: TGTGCCAGCAGCTTAGGTTGGACCCTGAATAGCAATCAGCCCCAGCATTTT
cdr3_aa: CASSLGWTLNSNQPQHF

d_call: .
clone_size: .
j_call: TRBJ1-6
v_call: TRBV15
cdr3_nt: TGTGCCACCAGGGGGGGACCTTCGGATTATAATTCACCCCTCCACTTT
cdr3_aa: CATRGGPSDYNSPLHF

d_call: .
clone_size: few
j_call: TRBJ2-6
v_call: TRBV30
cdr3_nt: TGTGCCTCGAAAAAAGCTAGACAGGACGTCCTGACTTTC
cdr3_aa: CASKKARQDVLTF

d_call: .
clone_size: .
j_call: TRBJ2-2
v_call: TRBV5-4
cdr3_nt: TGTGCCAGCAGCCCGGACAGTAAGAGGGACATCGGGGAGCTGTTTTTT
cdr3_aa: CASSPDSKRDIGELFF

d_call: TRBD1
clone_size: .
j_call: TRBJ2-3
v_call: TRBV28
cdr3_nt: TGTGCCAGCAGTTTACCTATAGGGACAGCTAGCACAGATACGCAGTATTTT
cdr3_aa: CASSLPIGTASTDTQYF

d_call: .
clone_size: .
j_call: TRBJ2-5
v_call: TRBV7-9
cdr3_nt: TGTGCCAGCAGCTTAGACGGCGCAGATTCTCAAGAGACCCAGTACTTC
cdr3_aa: CASSLDGADSQETQYF

d_call: .
clone_size: .
j_call: TRBJ2-2
v_call: TRBV5-6
cdr3_nt: TGTGCCAGCAGCTTGGGGCAGTCGAACACCGGGGAGCTGTTTTTT
cdr3_aa: CASSLGQSNTGELFF

d_call: .
clone_size: .
j_call: TRBJ2-3
v_call: TRBV11-1
cdr3_nt: TGTGCCAGCAGCGGACAGCGCACAGATACGCAGTATTTT
cdr3_aa: CASSGQRTDTQYF

d_call: .
clone_size: many
j_call: TRBJ1-1
v_call: TRBV30
cdr3_nt: TGTGCCTGGAGTGGTTCTCAGCCTTACCATGAAGCTTTCTTT
cdr3_aa: CAWSGSQPYHEAFF

d_call: .
clone_size: .
j_call: TRBJ2-2
v_call: TRBV6-1
cdr3_nt: TGTGCCAGCAGTGAATGGGTTACCGGGGCCGGGGAGCTGTTTTTT
cdr3_aa: CASSEWVTGAGELFF

d_call: .
clone_size: .
j_call: TRBJ2-5
v_call: TRBV15
cdr3_nt: TGTGCCACCAGCTTCGGGACCGTGGAGACCCAGTACTTC
cdr3_aa: CATSFGTVETQYF

d_call: TRBD2
clone_size: .
j_call: TRBJ2-3
v_call: TRBV2
cdr3_nt: TGTGCCAGCAATGAGCGGGGGGCGTTACATACGCAGTATTTT
cdr3_aa: CASNERGALHTQYF

d_call: .
clone_size: .
j_call: TRBJ1-2
v_call: TRBV7-3
cdr3_nt: TGTGCCAGCAGCTTTAAAGACGGACGGGGGGCGAACGGCTACACCTTC
cdr3_aa: CASSFKDGRGANGYTF

d_call: TRBD1
clone_size: .
j_call: TRBJ2-6
v_call: TRBV28
cdr3_nt: TGTGCCACGTCGGGACAGGACCTTCCTAGATCTGGGGCCAACGTCCTGACTTTC
cdr3_aa: CATSGQDLPRSGANVLTF

d_call: .
clone_size: .
j_call: TRBJ2-2
v_call: TRBV7-9
cdr3_nt: TGTGCCAGCAGCTTAGCAGGGGCTGGAGGCGGGGAGCTGTTTTTT
cdr3_aa: CASSLAGAGGGELFF

d_call: .
clone_size: .
j_call: TRBJ1-5
v_call: TRBV28
cdr3_nt: TGTGCCAGCAGTCCGCCGGGGGGTCGGGTGAGAGGGCATTTT
cdr3_aa: CASSPPGGRVRGHF

d_call: TRBD1
clone_size: .
j_call: TRBJ1-2
v_call: TRBV5-4
cdr3_nt: TGTGCCAGCAGCTTGACAGGGGAATATGGCTACACCTTC
cdr3_aa: CASSLTGEYGYTF

d_call: .
clone_size: .
j_call: TRBJ2-3
v_call: TRBV9
cdr3_nt: TGTGCCAGCAGCTCTCGTCGGGGGGATACGCAGTATTTT
cdr3_aa: CASSSRRGDTQYF

d_call: .
clone_size: few
j_call: TRBJ2-2
v_call: TRBV10-3
cdr3_nt: TGTGCCATCAGTGAGGTTGGGGAAGTGGACACCGGGGAGCTGTTTTTT
cdr3_aa: CAISEVGEVDTGELFF

d_call: .
clone_size: .
j_call: TRBJ2-7
v_call: TRBV12-5
cdr3_nt: TGTGCTAGTGGTTCCCTTAGCTACGAGCAGTACTTC
cdr3_aa: CASGSLSYEQYF

d_call: TRBD1
clone_size: .
j_call: TRBJ2-1
v_call: TRBV18
cdr3_nt: TGTGCCAGCTCACAAAGTCAGGGGGTCTACAATGAGCAGTTCTTC
cdr3_aa: CASSQSQGVYNEQFF

d_call: .
clone_size: once
j_call: TRBJ2-7
v_call: TRBV6-5
cdr3_nt: TGTGCCAGCGGACGGGAAATCTACGAGCAGTACTTC
cdr3_aa: CASGREIYEQYF

d_call: .
clone_size: .
j_call: TRBJ2-7
v_call: TRBV5-5
cdr3_nt: TGTGCCAGCAGCCCTCGACAGACCTACGAGCAGTACTTC
cdr3_aa: CASSPRQTYEQYF

d_call: .
clone_size: .
j_call: TRBJ2-5
v_call: TRBV5-4
cdr3_nt: TGTGCCAGCAGCCAGGACGGGAGCGGGGCAGGGGGGACCCAGTACTTC
cdr3_aa: CASSQDGSGAGGTQYF

d_call: .
clone_size: .
j_call: TRBJ1-2
v_call: TRBV6-1
cdr3_nt: TGTGCCAGCAGTGGGAGGGCGTGGGGGGAAAGGGGGAATGGCTACACCTTC
cdr3_aa: CASSGRAWGERGNGYTF

d_call: .
clone_size: .
j_call: TRBJ2-7
v_call: TRBV5-6
cdr3_nt: TGTGCCAGCAGCTTTGACCCGCAACTGATCTCCTACGAGCAGTACTTC
cdr3_aa: CASSFDPQLISYEQYF